The T cell receptor beta chain described here comes from a study of T cell responses to AZD1222 COVID-19 vaccine. V lost 0 bases, J lost 1 base, and 7 bases stayed unmatched. This CDR3 comprises 17 residues. Germline V gene sequence: CDR1 KGHSH, CDR2 LQKENI. The method was immunoSEQ multiplex PCR; TCRdb's version includes in-frame clones alone and lacks a portion of them. The sample contains under 150,000 clones, around 90% of which appear only once. Comments on this clone: Its antigen is unknown.

Study results and caveats: Donors skewed white British and female; clonal diversity was possibly underestimated. Reportedly, nearly half the spike-specific TCRs target unmutated variant regions. In all cases, repertoires were sampled only after the peak T cell response.

V and J are TRBV18 and TRBJ1-1; 8 bases are a match to TRBD1. Source: peripheral blood, taken on day 0 of AZD1222 vaccination. This clonotype originated in an adult in good health. CDR3 sequence (DNA): TGTGCCAGCTCACCACCGCAGGGGGCGACTCCGAACACTGAAGCTTTCTTT. This translates into CASSPPQGATPNTEAFF.